This TCR beta chain emerged from a study of T cell changes during pregnancy in multiple sclerosis. Clones were sequenced by immunoSEQ multiplex PCR, and TCRdb holds only the in-frame ones, with some missing. The sample holds 74,000 or so clones; around nine tenths are singletons and the top ten take approximately 0.2%. CDR3 length: 16 residues. Germline-derived CDR1 and CDR2 are LNHDA and SQIVND (reference sequence). The V end was cut by 3 bases, the J end by 0 bases, with 9 bases between. V gene TRBV19 combines with J gene TRBJ2-6; D might be TRBD1 (5 bases). The specimen comprised CD4+ T cells from peripheral blood mononuclear cells, sampled before pregnancy. The receptor was isolated from a female donor with multiple sclerosis, enrolled in a pregnancy study. The CDR3 nucleotides read TGTGCCAGTAGTATGGGGCGGCGCTCTGGGGCCAACGTCCTGACTTTC. Its translation: CASSMGRRSGANVLTF.